These 24 T cell receptor beta chains came from one sample sequenced in a study of blood T cell repertoires in COVID-19. The data were produced by immunoSEQ multiplex PCR, yet TCRdb's version contains in-frame clones alone and is incomplete. Of 95,000 to 110,000 clones in the sample, 87% are singletons; the top ten hold approximately 3.1%. The specimen was peripheral blood. The receptors originated from a man between 45 and 60 years old in a cohort sampled during active COVID-19.

V gene TRBV5-4 combines with J gene TRBJ2-2; TRBD2 matches 8 bases. Germline lookup yields CDR1 SGHNT and CDR2 YYREEE (reference sequence). V lost 3 bases to trimming and J lost 6 bases; unmatched junction nucleotides: 1. CDR3 length equals 13 residues. CDR3 in DNA: TGTGCCAGCAGCTGGGGACTAGCCGGGGAGCTGTTTTTT. Protein product: CASSWGLAGELFF.

This rearrangement joins TRBV4-2 to TRBJ2-4, with TRBD1 matching 8 bases. Germline assignment: CDR1 LGHNA and CDR2 YNFKEQ. The CDR3 contains 21 residues. With 4 bases clipped from V and 0 bases from J, the junction kept 20 bases outside the gene matches. Written as DNA, the CDR3 is TGTGCCAGCAGCCCCTGGCAGGGGGCCCTTTCCCGTCAGAGAGCCAAAAACATTCAGTACTTC. Translation gives CASSPWQGALSRQRAKNIQYF.

The CDR3 nucleotides are TGTGCCACCAGTGAAACCGGGACAAGGGGAGCCTACAATGAGCAGTTCTTC. It yields the protein CATSETGTRGAYNEQFF. This sequence joins TRBV24-1 and TRBJ2-1, with a weak D call TRBD1 (6 bases). Trimming removed 4 bases at V and 2 bases at J, with 17 bases between. CDR1 is KGHDR, CDR2 SFDVKD, per germline. CDR3 length equals 17 residues.

The V and J genes are TRBV5-1 and TRBJ1-3, with a possible D match to TRBD1 (5 bases). The CDR3 spans 13 residues. The V end was cut by 5 bases, the J end by 6 bases, with 12 bases between. CDR1 is SGHRS and CDR2 is YFSETQ in the germline V gene. CDR3 nucleotides: TGCGCCAGCAGTTCTGGGGGGTCAAACACCATATATTTT. This translates into CASSSGGSNTIYF.

The chain links TRBV6-6 to TRBJ2-5, with 8 bases aligning to TRBD2. The CDR3 sequence is 15 residues long. The V gene end was trimmed by 5 bases and the J gene end by 1 base; junction bases not matched to a gene: 6. The germline gives CDR1 MNHNY, CDR2 SVGAGI (reference sequence). The CDR3 protein is CASSGTRSFQETQYF. CDR3 bases: TGTGCCAGCAGTGGGACTAGGTCCTTCCAAGAGACCCAGTACTTC.

The chain employs TRBV18 and TRBJ1-5; tentatively, D is TRBD1 (5 bases). Trimming took 3 bases from V and 6 from J, leaving 18 bases between them. The CDR3 contains 16 residues. Germline values: CDR1 KGHSH, CDR2 LQKENI. The CDR3 reads CASSPPDSGGSQPQHF. The CDR3 DNA follows: TGTGCCAGCTCACCCCCAGACTCCGGGGGATCTCAGCCCCAGCATTTT.

V and J are TRBV7-2 and TRBJ2-7, with D unclear. V dropped 1 base and J dropped 3 bases, with 7 bases sitting between them. Germline values: CDR1 SGHTA, CDR2 FQGNSA. The CDR3 totals 13 residues. The CDR3 region has the DNA TGTGCCAGCAGCTTAGGGCAGTACTACGAGCAGTACGTC. Translating gives CASSLGQYYEQYV.

The V call is TRBV10-3, the J call TRBJ1-2; D is uncertain. Germline V gives CDR1 ENHRY, CDR2 SYGVKD. This CDR3 is 14 amino acids long. V gave up 3 bases and J gave up 4 bases, with 12 bases separating them. This CDR3 reads CAISDPGKGYGYTF. The CDR3, as DNA: TGTGCCATCAGTGACCCGGGAAAGGGCTATGGCTACACCTTC.

The chain combines TRBV3-1 (or the pseudogene TRBV3-2) with TRBJ2-3; unclear D gene. The germline CDR1 and CDR2 sequences are LGHDT and YNNKEL (reference sequence). The CDR3 is made up of 14 amino acids. The V end lost 0 bases, the J end lost 1 base, and 5 bases lay between the germline ends. CDR3 sequence reads: CASSQDAGTDTQYF. In nucleotides, the CDR3 is TGTGCCAGCAGCCAAGATGCGGGCACAGATACGCAGTATTTT.

The V gene is TRBV18, the J gene TRBJ2-2, with TRBD1 identical over 7 bases. The CDR3 totals 15 residues. Looked up from germline, CDR1 is KGHSH and CDR2 is LQKENI. V shed 2 bases and J 2 bases; nucleotides not matched to a gene: 2. This chain's CDR3 is CASSPGTANTGELFF. Here the CDR3 DNA reads TGTGCCAGCTCACCAGGGACAGCAAACACCGGGGAGCTGTTTTTT.

The chain has TRBV18 and TRBJ1-5, with unresolved D. The V end lost 3 bases, the J end lost 9 bases, and 24 bases lay between the germline ends. CDR3 length: 17 residues. Germline V CDR1 and CDR2: KGHSH, LQKENI. The CDR3 nucleotides are TGTGCCAGCTCACCTCCGGACGGAGAAACCGGGAGTGCGCCCCAGCATTTT. Protein: CASSPPDGETGSAPQHF.

The chain has TRBV7-9 and TRBJ1-2, with a tentative D call TRBD1 (5 bases). The CDR3 has 14 amino acids. Germline V gene lookup returns CDR1 SEHNR and CDR2 FQNEAQ (reference sequence). The V and J ends lost 2 bases and 9 bases respectively, with 16 bases between them. DNA of the CDR3: TGTGCCAGCAGCTTATTGCTCGACAGTGGGAGCTACACCTTC. Translated, it gives CASSLLLDSGSYTF.

The J gene is TRBJ1-1, the V gene TRBV10-3; no firm D call. The CDR3 contains 14 residues. V was trimmed by 5 bases and J by 0 bases, leaving 10 bases between them. Germline V gives CDR1 ENHRY, CDR2 SYGVKD. The CDR3 here is CAISPDLLNTEAFF. The CDR3 bases are TGTGCCATCAGTCCGGACTTACTGAACACTGAAGCTTTCTTT.

V and J are TRBV3-1 (or the pseudogene TRBV3-2) and TRBJ1-5; D unresolved. V was clipped by 1 base and J by 11 bases, with 15 bases between them. Germline CDR1 and CDR2: LGHDT and YNNKEL (reference sequence). The CDR3 is made up of 14 amino acids. The CDR3 bases are TGTGCCAGCAGCCAAGGGGCCGTGGGCTCGGCCCAGCATTTT. It yields the protein CASSQGAVGSAQHF.

The count of this clone is one. The rearrangement uses TRBV6-5 and TRBJ2-2; weak D call: TRBD1 (6 bases). The CDR3 length is 14 residues. In germline, CDR1 is MNHEY, CDR2 SVGAGI. Trimming removed 4 bases at V and 2 bases at J, with 8 bases between. In DNA, the CDR3 is TGTGCCAGCAGTTCAGGGGTCAACACCGGGGAGCTGTTTTTT. Translated, it gives CASSSGVNTGELFF.

The J gene is TRBJ1-6, the V gene TRBV7-2, with a tentative D call TRBD1 (5 bases). CDR1 is SGHTA and CDR2 is FQGNSA in the germline V gene. The V and J ends lost 3 bases and 9 bases respectively, with 12 bases between them. There are 14 residues in the CDR3. The CDR3 protein is CASSLQGRSSPLHF. As DNA, the CDR3 is TGTGCCAGCAGCTTGCAGGGTCGGAGTTCACCCCTCCACTTT.

The chain uses TRBV7-9 and TRBJ2-1; 11 bases map to TRBD2. The germline CDR1 and CDR2 sequences are SEHNR and FQNEAQ (reference sequence). This CDR3 contains 19 residues. Trimming took 4 bases from V and 3 from J; bases not matched to a gene: 14. The CDR3, as DNA: TGTGCCAGCAGCTCCCCTAGCGGGGGGCTTCTAGAAAGCTACAATGAGCAGTTCTTC. Protein: CASSSPSGGLLESYNEQFF.

The chain couples TRBV28 to TRBJ1-2, with a tentative D call TRBD1 (5 bases). The CDR3 totals 13 residues. CDR1 and CDR2 from the germline V gene are MDHEN and SYDVKM. V dropped 2 bases and J dropped 5 bases, with 9 bases sitting between them. The CDR3 coding sequence is TGTGCCAGCAGTTTACCTGGGGCTTATGGCTACACCTTC. It encodes CASSLPGAYGYTF.

The chain employs TRBV6-5 and TRBJ1-1; perhaps TRBD1 as D (6 bases). The germline CDR1 and CDR2 sequences are MNHEY and SVGAGI. The ends were cut back, 5 bases at V and 7 bases at J, with 11 bases in the middle. The CDR3 is 12 residues long. CDR3: CASSPGQLEAFF. The CDR3 coding sequence is TGTGCCAGCAGTCCCGGACAGCTTGAAGCTTTCTTT.

The gene calls are TRBV6-5 and TRBJ1-2, with 9 bases aligning to TRBD1. V lost 5 bases and J lost 4; bases outside the gene matches: 5. Germline V lookup: CDR1 MNHEY, CDR2 SVGAGI. The CDR3 runs 14 residues. CDR3 sequence: CASSPDRGSYGYTF. The DNA for the CDR3 is TGTGCCAGCAGTCCGGACAGGGGTAGCTATGGCTACACCTTC.

The chain links TRBV27 to TRBJ2-7, with a tentative D call TRBD1 (5 bases). The CDR3 loop spans 14 amino acids. Germline CDR1 MNHEY, CDR2 SMNVEV (reference sequence). V gave up 1 base and J gave up 0 bases, with 7 bases separating them. The CDR3 spells CASSLFDSSYEQYF. DNA of the CDR3: TGTGCCAGCAGTTTATTCGACAGCTCCTACGAGCAGTACTTC.

The V and J genes are TRBV2 and TRBJ2-2; TRBD1 agrees at 7 bases. The V and J ends lost 3 bases and 6 bases, in that order; junction bases with no gene match: 4. The CDR3 consists of 14 residues. Germline CDR1 SNHLY, CDR2 FYNNEI. In DNA, the CDR3 is TGTGCCAGCAGTGATAACAGGGGCCCCGGGGAGCTGTTTTTT. It encodes CASSDNRGPGELFF.

This rearrangement joins TRBV5-1 to TRBJ2-7, with 8 bases aligning to TRBD2. CDR1 and CDR2 (germline): SGHRS, YFSETQ. The CDR3 covers 12 residues. The J segment lost 5 bases and the V segment lost 7 bases, leaving 5 bases of the junction unmatched. This chain's CDR3 is CASGTRSDEQYF. CDR3 in DNA: TGCGCCAGCGGGACTAGGAGCGACGAGCAGTACTTC.

A few counts support this clone. The CDR3 DNA is TGTGCCAGCACCAGGCTTTTAGATTCACCCCTCCACTTT. The encoded protein is CASTRLLDSPLHF. The chain recombines TRBV2 with TRBJ1-6; D call uncertain. There are 13 residues in the CDR3. Germline V gene lookup returns CDR1 SNHLY and CDR2 FYNNEI. Trimming cost V 7 bases and J 8 bases, with 12 bases left between them.